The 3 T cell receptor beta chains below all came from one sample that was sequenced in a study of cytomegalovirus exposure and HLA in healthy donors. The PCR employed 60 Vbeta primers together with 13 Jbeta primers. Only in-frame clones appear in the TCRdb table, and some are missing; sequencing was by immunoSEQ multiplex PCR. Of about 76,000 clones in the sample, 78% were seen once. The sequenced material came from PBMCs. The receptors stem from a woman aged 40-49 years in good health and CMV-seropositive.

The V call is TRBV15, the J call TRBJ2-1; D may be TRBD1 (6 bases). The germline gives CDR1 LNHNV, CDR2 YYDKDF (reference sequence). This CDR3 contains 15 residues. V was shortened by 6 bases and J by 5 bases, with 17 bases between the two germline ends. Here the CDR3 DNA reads TGTGCCACCAGAGGCAGACAGGCTCGTAACAATGAGCAGTTCTTC. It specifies CATRGRQARNNEQFF.

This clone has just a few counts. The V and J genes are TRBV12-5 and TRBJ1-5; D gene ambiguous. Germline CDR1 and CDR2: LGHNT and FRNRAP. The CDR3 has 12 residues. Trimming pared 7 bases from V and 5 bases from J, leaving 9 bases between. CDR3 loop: CASAPGDQPQHF. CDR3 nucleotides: TGTGCTAGTGCCCCCGGGGATCAGCCCCAGCATTTT.

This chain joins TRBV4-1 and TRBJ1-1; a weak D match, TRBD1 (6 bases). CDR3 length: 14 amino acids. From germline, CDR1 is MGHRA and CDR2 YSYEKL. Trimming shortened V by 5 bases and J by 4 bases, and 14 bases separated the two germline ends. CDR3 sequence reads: CASSGRQVSTEAFF. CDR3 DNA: TGCGCCAGCAGCGGACGACAGGTCAGCACTGAAGCTTTCTTT.